The present TCR beta chain was sequenced within a study of control samples from healthy donors and cancer patients (dated by TCRdb to about 2020). The CDR3 spans 14 residues, from the cysteine through the phenylalanine. The retained sequence is limited to the CDR3, 42 bases, with the frame set at the first base. V trim: 6 bases; J trim: 7 bases; unmatched bases: 6. For CDR1 and CDR2, the germline V gene (reference sequence) lists WNHNN and SYGVQD. Regarding this clone: The clone's antigen remains unknown. No much larger clone exists at a distance of one base, and base qualities are not known.

The library was built by means of the immunoSEQ multiplex PCR assay. TCRdb took over this immuneACCESS table, retaining in-frame rearrangements with V and J assigned. Such tables are incomplete; in checked studies, under half of the missing clones stem from an unresolved V gene, and the remainder is unexplained. This sample lists over 120,000 clones; over 90% were detected once. The top ten constitute over 12% of the sample. The receptor chain draws on TRBV10-1 and TRBJ1-6, and 7 junctional nucleotides match TRBD1. Sequences were obtained from PBMCs. This TCR was sampled from a man aged 60 to 69 with colorectal cancer. In nucleotide form, the sequence is TGCGCCAGCAGCCCGGGACAGAAAAATTCACCCCTCCACTTT. This is translated as CASSPGQKNSPLHF.